The source of this T cell receptor (beta chain) is a study of CD8 T cells in Susac syndrome. The CDR3 length is 12 residues. From blood CD8+ and CD4+ T cells, the TCR beta chain was sequenced. Through negative isolation, CD4+ and CD8+ T cells were obtained, while TEMRA cells were enriched using FACS. cDNA came from approximately 0.5 to 1 ug RNA primed by random hexamers. Coverage of TCR beta CDR3 amplification by immunoSEQ multiplex PCR extended to 54 Vbeta and 13 Jbeta. TCRdb redid the calling of the immunoSEQ multiplex PCR reads with MiXCR, one entry per CDR3 protein. The profile shows 300,000 or so distinct CDR3 sequences, about 90% of them singletons.

The rearrangement uses TRBV21-1 and TRBJ2-5. TRBV21-1 is given as a pseudogene. Sample: CD4+ T cells from PBMCs. The sequence came from a human donor with multiple sclerosis. The CDR3 region has the DNA TGTGCCAGCAGCAAACGGGCAGAGACCCAGTACTTC. It codes for CASSKRAETQYF.